What follows are 19 T cell receptor beta chains derived from one specimen sequenced in a study of T-cell memory formation after mild COVID-19. TCRdb re-derived calls from the 5' RACE reads in MiXCR, one entry per CDR3 protein. Among about 390,000 distinct CDR3 sequences listed, roughly 15% were seen once. Material: PBMCs or a T cell subset sorted from them (not recorded which). Receptors originate from a man younger than 35 who had mild COVID-19 (a few samples of this study predate the infection). Cell type and time point are not known.

The rearrangement links TRBV6-5 to TRBJ2-7; 9 nucleotides match TRBD1. The germline V gene encodes CDR1 MNHEY and CDR2 SVGAGI. V dropped 6 bases and J dropped 2; count of bases not matched to a gene: 5. The CDR3 runs 14 residues. CDR3 loop: CASSNGQGPYEQYF. The CDR3 DNA follows: TGTGCCAGCAGCAACGGACAGGGGCCCTACGAGCAGTACTTC.

V gene TRBV7-9 combines with J gene TRBJ1-5; possible D gene TRBD1, 5 bases. V was pared by 2 bases and J by 1 base, with 9 bases between. Germline V gives CDR1 SEHNR, CDR2 FQNEAQ (reference sequence). This CDR3 contains 15 residues. The CDR3 is CASSLKGDSNQPQHF. Written as DNA, the CDR3 is TGTGCCAGCAGCTTAAAAGGGGACAGCAATCAGCCCCAGCATTTT.

The chain combines TRBV20-1 with TRBJ1-5; 9 bases agree with TRBD1. The CDR3 has 14 amino acids. The germline V gene encodes CDR1 DFQATT and CDR2 SNEGSKA (reference sequence). Unmatched junction bases numbered 8, after V lost 4 bases and J lost 7 bases. CDR3 coding DNA: TGCAGTGCTATACAGGGGGCGCTCAACCAGCCCCAGCATTTT. Its translation: CSAIQGALNQPQHF.

This clonotype came up a few times. The chain couples TRBV6-6 to TRBJ2-7; tentatively, D is TRBD1 (6 bases). Germline loops: CDR1 MNHNY, CDR2 SVGAGI (reference sequence). This CDR3 contains 14 residues. V was cut by 7 bases and J by 3 bases, with 16 bases left in between. CDR3 sequence (DNA): TGTGCCAGCACCCTACAGGGAGTGGGCTACGAGCAGTACTTC. Amino acid sequence: CASTLQGVGYEQYF.

This clonotype was picked up many times. This rearrangement joins TRBV6-2 or TRBV6-3 to TRBJ2-7; unclear D gene. Trimming shortened V by 5 bases and J by 4 bases, and 3 bases separated the two germline ends. Germline assignment: CDR1 MNHEY and CDR2 SVGEGT. This CDR3 has 10 residues. This chain's CDR3 is CASSHYEQYV. The CDR3 region has the DNA TGTGCCAGCAGTCATTACGAGCAGTACGTC.

The chain couples TRBV20-1 to TRBJ2-7; perhaps TRBD2 as D (6 bases). Germline CDR1 is DFQATT and CDR2 is SNEGSKA (reference sequence). V lost 1 base and J 3 bases, leaving 31 bases between the germline ends. CDR3 size: 20 residues. CDR3 in DNA: TGCAGTGCTAGAGTTGGACTTGGCGGAGTTTGCAGGGAGGCCTGCTACGAGCAGTACGTC. Its translation is CSARVGLGGVCREACYEQYV.

In its sample, this clonotype was seen a few times. The chain recombines TRBV24-1 with TRBJ2-5; 8 bases map to TRBD1. This CDR3 spans 14 amino acids. J lost 4 bases, V lost 5 bases, and 5 bases had no gene match. CDR1 KGHDR and CDR2 SFDVKD come from the germline V gene. CDR3 loop: CATSGTGSGETQYF. The DNA of the CDR3 is TGTGCCACCAGTGGGACAGGGTCTGGAGAGACCCAGTACTTC.

This chain uses TRBV3-1 with TRBJ2-3, with unresolved D. Per the germline V gene, CDR1 is LGHDT and CDR2 is YNNKEL (reference sequence). This CDR3 has 16 amino acids. With 4 bases removed from V and 0 bases from J, the gap between germline ends came to 14 bases. As DNA, the CDR3 is TGTGCCAGCAGCCTCTCAGACTTCTCTAGCACAGATACGCAGTATTTT. Translated: CASSLSDFSSTDTQYF.

The V gene is TRBV7-2, the J gene TRBJ1-1; possible D gene TRBD1, 6 bases. Germline V gene lookup returns CDR1 SGHTA and CDR2 FQGNSA. CDR3 length equals 14 residues. Trimming shortened V by 0 bases and J by 5 bases, and 10 bases separated the two germline ends. The CDR3 here is CASSLARGGTEAFF. The CDR3 DNA reads TGTGCCAGCAGCTTAGCCAGGGGTGGTACTGAAGCTTTCTTT. The full variable domain, with the rest looked up from reference TRBV7-2 and TRBJ1-1, is GAGVSQSPSNKVTEKGKDVELRCDPISGHTALYWYRQSLGQGLEFLIYFQGNSAPDKSGLPSDRFSAERTGGSVSTLTIQRTQQEDSAVYLCASSLARGGTEAFFGQGTRLTVV.

This clonotype was counted at least ten times. The chain combines TRBV5-1 with TRBJ1-1; maybe TRBD1 (5 bases). Germline CDR1 SGHRS, CDR2 YFSETQ. The germline V and J ends were trimmed by 3 bases and 1 base, with 10 bases remaining between them. CDR3 length: 14 residues. The CDR3 protein is CASSSGHSNTEAFF. CDR3 in DNA: TGCGCCAGCAGCTCTGGACACTCGAACACTGAAGCTTTCTTT.

Many counts were recorded for this clonotype. The chain carries TRBV7-8 and TRBJ2-3; either TRBD1 or TRBD2 may fit D (5 bases each). CDR1 is SGHVS and CDR2 is FQNEAQ in the germline V gene. V was clipped by 5 bases and J by 2 bases, with 8 bases between them. This CDR3 region has 13 residues. The CDR3 is CASSRDLTDTQYF. As DNA, the CDR3 is TGTGCCAGCAGCCGGGACCTCACAGATACGCAGTATTTT.

This clonotype was picked up many times. V gene TRBV7-2 combines with J gene TRBJ1-1, with 9 bases lining up with TRBD1. Germline V gene sequence: CDR1 SGHTA, CDR2 FQGNSA. The J segment lost 5 bases and the V segment lost 7 bases, leaving 8 bases of the junction unmatched. The CDR3 has 14 residues. The DNA of the CDR3 is TGTGCCAGCATACGGGACAGGGAGGGGACTGAAGCTTTCTTT. Translated: CASIRDREGTEAFF.

The rearrangement links TRBV5-1 to TRBJ1-4, with 8 positions matching TRBD1. Germline loops: CDR1 SGHRS, CDR2 YFSETQ. J gave up 3 bases and V 4 bases, and 11 bases lay outside the gene matches. CDR3 length equals 17 residues. This chain's CDR3 is CASSPHGQGTPNEKLFF. CDR3 coding DNA: TGCGCCAGCAGCCCCCACGGACAGGGAACGCCTAATGAAAAACTGTTTTTT.

The genes are TRBV24-1 and TRBJ2-1; maybe TRBD2 (6 bases). Per the germline V gene, CDR1 is KGHDR and CDR2 is SFDVKD. This CDR3 has 14 amino acids. V gave up 7 bases and J gave up 3 bases, with 12 bases separating them. The CDR3 DNA sequence: TGTGCCACCAGCCCTGGAGGGAACTACAATGAGCAGTTCTTC. This codes for CATSPGGNYNEQFF.

J is TRBJ2-2 and V is TRBV19; D remains unclear. The CDR3 spans 17 residues. The V end was cut by 3 bases, the J end by 2 bases, with 16 bases between. The V gene's germline CDR1 is LNHDA and CDR2 SQIVND (reference sequence). CDR3 protein: CASSMGTGPTNTGELFF. The DNA for the CDR3 is TGTGCCAGTAGTATGGGCACCGGGCCCACAAACACCGGGGAGCTGTTTTTT.

This clonotype was counted between two and nine times. The chain's CDR3 is CASSHPTGAKNIQYF. The CDR3 DNA sequence: TGCGCCAGCAGCCACCCGACAGGAGCCAAAAACATTCAGTACTTC. The chain joins TRBV4-1 to TRBJ2-4, with TRBD1 as a possible D gene (6 bases). Germline V gene data show CDR1 as MGHRA and CDR2 as YSYEKL. With 3 bases removed from V and 0 bases from J, the gap between germline ends came to 9 bases. CDR3 length: 15 residues.

The chain employs TRBV29-1 and TRBJ1-1; D uncertain. Trimming took off 4 bases at V and 5 bases at J, with 5 bases between the two ends. The CDR3 extends over 10 amino acids. The germline V gene encodes CDR1 SQVTM and CDR2 ANQGSEA. CDR3 protein: CSVGVTEAFF. CDR3 bases: TGCAGCGTTGGGGTTACTGAAGCTTTCTTT.

The CDR3: CASSPHRGGQETQYF. In DNA, the CDR3 is TGTGCCAGCAGCCCTCACCGGGGAGGCCAAGAGACCCAGTACTTC. This chain connects TRBV6-2 or TRBV6-3 to TRBJ2-5; D possibly corresponds to TRBD2 (6 bases). V gave up 6 bases and J gave up 1 base, with 15 bases separating them. The CDR3 has 15 residues. Germline CDR1 and CDR2: MNHEY and SVGEGT.

This clonotype appeared a single time. V usage is TRBV14 and J usage is TRBJ2-1, with D possibly matching TRBD2 (6 bases). Trimming removed 6 bases at V and 0 bases at J, with 12 bases between. The CDR3 covers 15 residues. The germline CDR1 and CDR2 sequences are SGHDN and FVKESK. The CDR3 protein is CASSGGNPSYNEQFF. For the CDR3, the DNA is TGTGCCAGCAGTGGCGGGAACCCCTCCTACAATGAGCAGTTCTTC.